This is a list of T cell receptor beta chains from one sample in a study of a mutant IDH1 vaccine in newly diagnosed glioma. Measured with immunoSEQ multiplex PCR; TCRdb has only the in-frame clones, and not every one. This sample has about 66,000 clones; approximately 83% occur once, and the top ten carry 2.9%. Sample: PBMCs, taken from a glioma patient treated with radiotherapy, temozolomide or both. The receptors were gathered from a man younger than 40 with glioma. The CDR3 runs from the conserved cysteine through the conserved F or W. A D gene is named only where the DNA matches it firmly. Some rows mark clone size as missing; the rest say once, few, many or name a class of expanded clone.

J gene: TRBJ1-5; V gene: TRBV27; clone size: NA; D gene: NA; CDR3 DNA: TGTGCCAGCAGTTTCTCCGGGGTAAATCAGCCCCAGCATTTT; CDR3 protein: CASSFSGVNQPQHF
J gene: TRBJ1-5; V gene: TRBV7-8; clone size: few; D gene: TRBD1; CDR3 DNA: TGTGCCAGCAGCCATGGGACAGGGGGTTTCGAGCCCCAGCATTTT; CDR3 protein: CASSHGTGGFEPQHF
J gene: TRBJ1-2; V gene: TRBV18; clone size: NA; D gene: TRBD1; CDR3 DNA: TGTGCCAGCTCACCATCTACCCCGGGACAGGGAGGTGGCTACACCTTC; CDR3 protein: CASSPSTPGQGGGYTF
J gene: TRBJ1-5; V gene: TRBV2; clone size: NA; D gene: TRBD1; CDR3 DNA: TGTGCCAGCTGTGGACAGGGCCGCGGTCAGCCCCAGCATTTT; CDR3 protein: CASCGQGRGQPQHF
J gene: TRBJ2-7; V gene: TRBV9; clone size: NA; D gene: TRBD1; CDR3 DNA: TGTGCCAGCAGCGCCGCCGGGACAGCTATCTCCTACGAGCAGTACTTC; CDR3 protein: CASSAAGTAISYEQYF
J gene: TRBJ1-2; V gene: TRBV27; clone size: NA; D gene: NA; CDR3 DNA: TGTGCCAGCAGCCAAGGGACGGTCTATGGCTACACCTTC; CDR3 protein: CASSQGTVYGYTF
J gene: TRBJ1-6; V gene: TRBV7-6; clone size: NA; D gene: NA; CDR3 DNA: TGTGCCAGCAGCATTGCACCTCTCGGATCACCCCTTCACTTT; CDR3 protein: CASSIAPLGSPLHF
J gene: TRBJ1-1; V gene: TRBV10-1; clone size: NA; D gene: NA; CDR3 DNA: TGCGCCAGCAGTGAGAGCGGGATCACTGAAGCTTTCTTT; CDR3 protein: CASSESGITEAFF
J gene: TRBJ1-4; V gene: TRBV7-9; clone size: NA; D gene: TRBD1; CDR3 DNA: TGTGCCAGCAGCTTGGCCGGGACAGGGGCCCCGAATGAAAAACTGTTTTTT; CDR3 protein: CASSLAGTGAPNEKLFF
J gene: TRBJ2-3; V gene: TRBV6-4; clone size: once; D gene: NA; CDR3 DNA: TGTGCCAGCAGTCACGGACTAGGGGGAGATACGCAGTATTTT; CDR3 protein: CASSHGLGGDTQYF
J gene: TRBJ1-6; V gene: TRBV6-1; clone size: NA; D gene: NA; CDR3 DNA: TGTGCCAGCATTTCCCAGGGCCCTAATTCACCCCTCCACTTT; CDR3 protein: CASISQGPNSPLHF
J gene: TRBJ2-7; V gene: TRBV7-9; clone size: NA; D gene: NA; CDR3 DNA: TGTGCCAGCAGCAAGACAGGCACCTACGAGCAGTACTTC; CDR3 protein: CASSKTGTYEQYF
J gene: TRBJ2-3; V gene: TRBV4-2; clone size: NA; D gene: TRBD2; CDR3 DNA: TGTGCCAGCAGCCAAGCACTAGCGGGGGGCACAGATACGCAGTATTTT; CDR3 protein: CASSQALAGGTDTQYF
J gene: TRBJ1-2; V gene: TRBV18; clone size: NA; D gene: TRBD1; CDR3 DNA: TGTGCCAGCTCACCGGGACAGACGAAAGGGGGCTACACCTTC; CDR3 protein: CASSPGQTKGGYTF
J gene: TRBJ2-7; V gene: TRBV7-9; clone size: NA; D gene: NA; CDR3 DNA: TGTGCCAGCAGCTTACTGGGTGGGACCTACGAGCAGTACTTC; CDR3 protein: CASSLLGGTYEQYF
J gene: TRBJ2-3; V gene: TRBV10-3; clone size: NA; D gene: NA; CDR3 DNA: TGTGCCATCAGTGGGGAGTCAGCGCAGTATTTT; CDR3 protein: CAISGESAQYF
J gene: TRBJ2-2; V gene: TRBV7-9; clone size: once; D gene: NA; CDR3 DNA: TGTGCCAGCAGCCCAACAGAGACCGGGGAGCTGTTTTTT; CDR3 protein: CASSPTETGELFF
J gene: TRBJ1-2; V gene: TRBV19; clone size: NA; D gene: TRBD1; CDR3 DNA: TGTGCCAGTAGTATAGATCGGGGGACAGCCCTTTATGGCTACACCTTC; CDR3 protein: CASSIDRGTALYGYTF
J gene: TRBJ1-2; V gene: TRBV4-1; clone size: NA; D gene: TRBD1; CDR3 DNA: TGCGCCAGCACCTGGGGACTCACAGGGGGCTCTAACTATGGCTACACCTTC; CDR3 protein: CASTWGLTGGSNYGYTF
J gene: TRBJ1-2; V gene: TRBV28; clone size: NA; D gene: NA; CDR3 DNA: TGTGCCAGCAGTTTTACAGACTTCAACCTTGGTGGCTACACCTTC; CDR3 protein: CASSFTDFNLGGYTF
J gene: TRBJ2-1; V gene: TRBV28; clone size: NA; D gene: NA; CDR3 DNA: TGTGCCAGCAGTTTTAGCCCGAGAAACAATGAGCAGTTCTTC; CDR3 protein: CASSFSPRNNEQFF
J gene: TRBJ1-5; V gene: TRBV19; clone size: NA; D gene: NA; CDR3 DNA: TGTGCCAGTAGAGAATCAGGGCTCAATCAGCCCCAGCATTTT; CDR3 protein: CASRESGLNQPQHF
J gene: TRBJ1-1; V gene: TRBV6-5; clone size: NA; D gene: NA; CDR3 DNA: TGTGCCAGCAGTCCCCTATGGGCCGAAGATGATGAAGCTTTCTTT; CDR3 protein: CASSPLWAEDDEAFF
J gene: TRBJ2-7; V gene: TRBV27; clone size: NA; D gene: TRBD1; CDR3 DNA: TGTGCCAGTACCGGGACAGGGGGCCTCGAGCAGTACTTC; CDR3 protein: CASTGTGGLEQYF
J gene: TRBJ1-2; V gene: TRBV11-2; clone size: NA; D gene: NA; CDR3 DNA: TGTGCCAGCAGCTCGGAAAACTATGGCTACACCTTC; CDR3 protein: CASSSENYGYTF
J gene: TRBJ1-1; V gene: TRBV5-5; clone size: few; D gene: NA; CDR3 DNA: TGTGCCAGCAGCTGGGGGAGGGAGAACACTGAAGCTTTCTTT; CDR3 protein: CASSWGRENTEAFF
J gene: TRBJ1-1; V gene: TRBV30; clone size: NA; D gene: TRBD1; CDR3 DNA: TGTGCCTGGGGACAGGGGGCGAGCACTGAAGCTTTCTTT; CDR3 protein: CAWGQGASTEAFF
J gene: TRBJ1-1; V gene: TRBV21-1; clone size: few; D gene: NA; CDR3 DNA: TGTGCCAGCAGCAAAGAGGAGGCAGGGGCCGCCATGAACACTGAAGCTTTCTTT; CDR3 protein: CASSKEEAGAAMNTEAFF
J gene: TRBJ1-1; V gene: TRBV6-1; clone size: NA; D gene: NA; CDR3 DNA: TGTGCCAGCAGTGATAGGTTTGGGGCTTTCTTT; CDR3 protein: CASSDRFGAFF
J gene: TRBJ2-7; V gene: TRBV4-2; clone size: once; D gene: NA; CDR3 DNA: TGTGCCAGCAGCCAAGATAACGAATCCTACGAGCAGTACTTC; CDR3 protein: CASSQDNESYEQYF
J gene: TRBJ1-1; V gene: TRBV19; clone size: once; D gene: TRBD1; CDR3 DNA: TGTGCCAGTAGTGACTCAGGGGGCTTGAACACTGAAGCTTTCTTT; CDR3 protein: CASSDSGGLNTEAFF
J gene: TRBJ2-2; V gene: TRBV13; clone size: NA; D gene: TRBD2; CDR3 DNA: TGTGCCAGCAGCTTAGTTGCCGGACTAGCGGGGGGCCGTTACACCGGGGAGCTGTTTTTT; CDR3 protein: CASSLVAGLAGGRYTGELFF
J gene: TRBJ1-6; V gene: TRBV5-6; clone size: NA; D gene: TRBD1; CDR3 DNA: TGTGCCAGCAGCCAGACAGGGGGGAATTCACCCCTCCACTTT; CDR3 protein: CASSQTGGNSPLHF
J gene: TRBJ1-2; V gene: TRBV11-2; clone size: NA; D gene: TRBD1; CDR3 DNA: TGTGCCAGCAGCAGTGGACAGGGGACGGGCGGCTACACCTTC; CDR3 protein: CASSSGQGTGGYTF
J gene: TRBJ1-2; V gene: TRBV19; clone size: once; D gene: NA; CDR3 DNA: TGTGCCAGTAGTATAGATCTCAGGGGTCAGGAGTCTGGCTACACCTTC; CDR3 protein: CASSIDLRGQESGYTF
J gene: TRBJ1-2; V gene: TRBV27; clone size: NA; D gene: NA; CDR3 DNA: TGTGCCAGCAGTGGGGACCAGGGTGGTATCTATGGCTACACCTTC; CDR3 protein: CASSGDQGGIYGYTF
J gene: TRBJ2-7; V gene: TRBV5-1; clone size: NA; D gene: NA; CDR3 DNA: TGCGCCAGCAGCCCCACCAGTTCCTACGAGCAGTACTTC; CDR3 protein: CASSPTSSYEQYF
J gene: TRBJ1-4; V gene: TRBV19; clone size: NA; D gene: NA; CDR3 DNA: TGTGCCAGTAGTCCAGGGGCGGAGGAAAAACTGTTTTTT; CDR3 protein: CASSPGAEEKLFF
J gene: TRBJ1-1; V gene: TRBV19; clone size: NA; D gene: NA; CDR3 DNA: TGTGCCAGTAGTATAGACAGGGGCGGGACTGAAGCTTTCTTT; CDR3 protein: CASSIDRGGTEAFF
J gene: TRBJ2-7; V gene: TRBV19; clone size: NA; D gene: TRBD1; CDR3 DNA: TGTGCCAGTAGTCTCGGACAGGGCTACGAGCAGTACTTC; CDR3 protein: CASSLGQGYEQYF
J gene: TRBJ2-7; V gene: TRBV7-8; clone size: NA; D gene: TRBD1; CDR3 DNA: TGTGCCAGCAGCCCAACAGGGGCCTTCTCCTACGAGCAGTACTTC; CDR3 protein: CASSPTGAFSYEQYF
J gene: TRBJ2-3; V gene: TRBV5-1; clone size: once; D gene: TRBD1; CDR3 DNA: TGCGCCAGCAGATTAACCGGGACAGGGGGCACAGATACGCAGTATTTT; CDR3 protein: CASRLTGTGGTDTQYF
J gene: TRBJ2-1; V gene: TRBV6-6; clone size: NA; D gene: TRBD2; CDR3 DNA: TGTGCCAGCAGTGTATCGACTAGCGGGACCTACAATGAGCAGTTCTTC; CDR3 protein: CASSVSTSGTYNEQFF
J gene: TRBJ2-7; V gene: TRBV5-1; clone size: NA; D gene: NA; CDR3 DNA: TGCGCCAGCAGCTTGGCTCCCCGTTACGAGCAGTACTTC; CDR3 protein: CASSLAPRYEQYF
J gene: TRBJ1-5; V gene: TRBV2; clone size: NA; D gene: TRBD1; CDR3 DNA: TGTGCCAGCAGCAGGGGGGGAAATAATCAGCCCCAGCATTTT; CDR3 protein: CASSRGGNNQPQHF
J gene: TRBJ1-2; V gene: TRBV13; clone size: NA; D gene: TRBD1; CDR3 DNA: TGTGCCAGCAGCGGACCGGGACAGGGCGCCATCAGTGGCGGCTACACCTTC; CDR3 protein: CASSGPGQGAISGGYTF
J gene: TRBJ1-5; V gene: TRBV13; clone size: NA; D gene: NA; CDR3 DNA: TGTGCCAGCAGCACCCGGGGAGGGAATCAGCCCCAGCATTTT; CDR3 protein: CASSTRGGNQPQHF
J gene: TRBJ1-3; V gene: TRBV19; clone size: NA; D gene: TRBD1; CDR3 DNA: TGTGCCAGTAGTATTGCGGGACAGGGTCCGAAATATTTT; CDR3 protein: CASSIAGQGPKYF
J gene: TRBJ1-2; V gene: TRBV7-9; clone size: once; D gene: TRBD1; CDR3 DNA: TGTGCCAGCAGCTCCCCGAAGACAGGGGTCAGCTATGGCTACACCTTC; CDR3 protein: CASSSPKTGVSYGYTF
J gene: TRBJ2-7; V gene: TRBV6-5; clone size: NA; D gene: TRBD1; CDR3 DNA: TGTGCCAGCAGTAAACCCCGACAGGGAGCCTACGAGCAGTACTTC; CDR3 protein: CASSKPRQGAYEQYF
J gene: TRBJ2-3; V gene: TRBV5-1; clone size: NA; D gene: NA; CDR3 DNA: TGCGCCAGCAGCTTGGCCGCGGGATACGCAGATACGCAGTATTTT; CDR3 protein: CASSLAAGYADTQYF
J gene: TRBJ1-1; V gene: TRBV27; clone size: NA; D gene: TRBD1; CDR3 DNA: TGTGCCAGCAGAACCGGGACAGGGGAAAGGAGCACTGAAGCTTTCTTT; CDR3 protein: CASRTGTGERSTEAFF
J gene: TRBJ2-2; V gene: TRBV19; clone size: once; D gene: NA; CDR3 DNA: TGTGCCAGTAGTAGAAACCCCGGGGAGCTGTTTTTT; CDR3 protein: CASSRNPGELFF
J gene: TRBJ2-1; V gene: TRBV30; clone size: NA; D gene: TRBD2; CDR3 DNA: TGTGCCTGGAGTGTCGGCGGGGGCTACAATGAGCAGTTCTTC; CDR3 protein: CAWSVGGGYNEQFF